This T cell receptor (beta chain) was sequenced for a study of T cell responses to AZD1222 COVID-19 vaccine. CDR3 length: 15 amino acids. Germline V gives CDR1 GTSNPN, CDR2 SVGIG (reference sequence). Trimming pared 7 bases from V and 0 bases from J, leaving 15 bases between. Concerning this clone itself: The antigen remains undetermined.

Produced via immunoSEQ multiplex PCR; TCRdb's table is partial and in-frame only. The top ten hold under 5% of the sample, which has approximately 110,000 clones, 70% to 90% seen once. Study-level results: Increases in Spike-specific TCR breadth and depth were seen after two AZD1222 doses. Clonal diversity was possibly underestimated; the donors were predominantly white British and more often female. Baseline antibody screening turned up just a handful of seropositive AZD1222 recipients.

The V and J genes are TRBV30 and TRBJ1-4; a possible D gene is TRBD1 (6 bases). This clonotype was obtained from an adult in good health. This specimen consisted of peripheral blood, obtained on day 0 of AZD1222 vaccination. Here the CDR3 DNA reads TGTGCCTCAGGAGCGGGGGCCGCAACTAATGAAAAACTGTTTTTT. Encoded protein: CASGAGAATNEKLFF.